The present T cell receptor (beta chain) was sequenced within a study of T cell changes during pregnancy in multiple sclerosis. Germline values: CDR1 SGHRS, CDR2 YFSETQ. The CDR3 covers 13 residues. V lost 4 bases and J lost 10; bases outside the gene matches: 5. This table comes from immunoSEQ multiplex PCR, and its TCRdb copy is limited to in-frame clones, with some not included. Among roughly 50,000 clones listed, 90% to 95% were seen once. This chain joins TRBV5-1 and TRBJ2-3; 11 nucleotides agree with TRBD2. Sequenced material: CD8+ T cells from peripheral blood mononuclear cells, taken in the third trimester of pregnancy. The TCR comes from a female donor with multiple sclerosis, enrolled in a pregnancy study. This CDR3 is CASSPDSGRAQYF. CDR3 bases: TGCGCCAGCAGCCCTGATAGCGGGAGGGCGCAGTATTTT.